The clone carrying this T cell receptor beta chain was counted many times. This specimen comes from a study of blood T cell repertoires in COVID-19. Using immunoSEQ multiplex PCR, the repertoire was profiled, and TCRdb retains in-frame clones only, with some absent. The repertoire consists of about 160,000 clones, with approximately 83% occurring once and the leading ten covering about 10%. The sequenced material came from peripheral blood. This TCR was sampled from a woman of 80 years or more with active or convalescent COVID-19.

The CDR3 bases are TGTGCCAGCAGTTACTCGGGACAGATCACTGAAGCTTTCTTT. It yields the protein CASSYSGQITEAFF. The chain uses TRBV6-2 or TRBV6-3 and TRBJ1-1; 7 nucleotides agree with TRBD1. Per germline, CDR1 MNHEY and CDR2 SVGEGT. V trimming: 0 bases; J trimming: 4 bases; junction bases outside the gene matches: 2. The CDR3 has 14 residues.